The 30 T cell receptor beta chains reported below all come from one sample, sequenced in a study of cytomegalovirus exposure and HLA in healthy donors. PCR employed 60 Vbeta and 13 Jbeta primers. This table comes from immunoSEQ multiplex PCR, and its TCRdb copy is limited to in-frame clones, with some not included. The sample holds over 70,000 clones, 60% to 80% seen once. The specimen sequenced was PBMCs. The receptor set was obtained from a man under 40 in good health and CMV-seronegative.

V gene TRBV18 combines with J gene TRBJ2-2; maybe TRBD2 (6 bases). The germline CDR1 and CDR2 sequences are KGHSH and LQKENI. V was cut by 1 base and J by 3 bases, with 9 bases left in between. The length of the CDR3 is 15 residues. CDR3 coding DNA: TGTGCCAGCTCACCACTCAGGGACTACACCGGGGAGCTGTTTTTT. This sequence encodes CASSPLRDYTGELFF.

With respect to this clone: Within the sample, other DNA sequences also encode this same CDR3. This rearrangement joins TRBV9 to TRBJ2-7; no clear D gene. The CDR3 has 14 amino acids. Trimming pared 0 bases from V and 1 base from J, leaving 8 bases between. CDR1 is SGDLS, CDR2 YYNGEE, per germline. The CDR3 DNA reads as TGTGCCAGCAGCGTAGTACCCAGTTCCTACGAGCAGTACTTC. Amino acid sequence: CASSVVPSSYEQYF.

This clone was found a few times. V is TRBV7-2 and J is TRBJ1-2; D unresolved. Per germline, CDR1 SGHTA and CDR2 FQGNSA. V lost 5 bases and J lost 8, with 18 bases in between. This CDR3 spans 14 amino acids. The CDR3 nucleotides read TGTGCCAGCAGCCCCTCGGCAGGCCCGGGGGGCTACACCTTC. The encoded protein is CASSPSAGPGGYTF.

The rearrangement links TRBV7-9 to TRBJ1-4; weak D call: TRBD1 (6 bases). From germline, CDR1 is SEHNR and CDR2 FQNEAQ (reference sequence). There are 14 residues in the CDR3. V was clipped by 5 bases and J by 3 bases, with 10 bases between them. The chain's CDR3 is CASSPTGSNEKLFF. DNA of the CDR3: TGTGCCAGCAGCCCGACAGGCTCTAATGAAAAACTGTTTTTT.

The V gene is TRBV5-4, the J gene TRBJ2-7; maybe TRBD1 (8 bases). This CDR3 spans 15 amino acids. Trimming took 3 bases from V and 4 from J, leaving 17 bases between them. Germline V gives CDR1 SGHNT, CDR2 YYREEE (reference sequence). The CDR3 DNA reads as TGTGCCAGCAGCTCGGGAGGACAGGGCCATTACGAGCAGTACTTC. Its protein is CASSSGGQGHYEQYF.

The chain employs TRBV10-2 and TRBJ2-7; D is possibly TRBD1 (5 bases). The CDR3 extends over 14 amino acids. The V and J ends lost 10 bases and 2 bases respectively, with 18 bases between them. CDR1 is WSHSY, CDR2 SAAADI, per germline. In nucleotides, the CDR3 is TGCGCCAACGAGTCAAAGACAGTCCCCTACGAGCAGTACTTC. It encodes CANESKTVPYEQYF.

CDR3 coding DNA: TGTGCCAGCAGTGTAGACAGGCTTGGTTCACCCCTCCACTTT. Translated: CASSVDRLGSPLHF. The chain recombines TRBV6-1 with TRBJ1-6; maybe TRBD1 (6 bases). Deletions cut 4 bases from V and 9 bases from J, with 13 bases between. Germline CDR1 is MNHNS and CDR2 is SASEGT. This CDR3 contains 14 residues.

The V gene is TRBV7-6, the J gene TRBJ1-2; no definite D call. Germline CDR1 and CDR2: SGHVS and FNYEAQ. This CDR3 is built from 14 residues. V was trimmed by 1 base and J by 7 bases, leaving 13 bases between them. Here the CDR3 DNA reads TGTGCCAGCAGCTTAGAAGTCGGTTTCCCTGGCTACACCTTC. Its translation is CASSLEVGFPGYTF.

The J gene is TRBJ2-5, the V gene TRBV2; 8 bases agree with TRBD1. The germline V gene encodes CDR1 SNHLY and CDR2 FYNNEI. The CDR3 spans 14 residues. Trimming cost V 4 bases and J 7 bases; bases outside gene matches: 8. The CDR3 DNA reads TGTGCCAGCAGTGTCGGGACAGGTTCACGGACCCAGTACTTC. Its translation: CASSVGTGSRTQYF.

Details on this clone: Its ends do not fully match the called genes, so a read error is possible. This sequence joins TRBV7-7 and TRBJ2-1; possibly TRBD1 for D (5 bases). The CDR3 consists of 15 residues. Germline loops: CDR1 SSHAT, CDR2 FNYEAQ (reference sequence). This CDR3 is CASSSLGSSTDEQFF. As DNA, the CDR3 is TGTGCTAGCAGCTCGCTAGGAAGCTCGACAGATGAGCAGTTCTTC.

This chain links TRBV18 with TRBJ2-2, with 8 bases identical to TRBD1. The CDR3 has 17 amino acids. CDR1 KGHSH and CDR2 LQKENI come from the germline V gene. V gave up 4 bases and J gave up 3 bases; unmatched junction bases: 10. The CDR3 coding sequence is TGTGCCAGCTCACACAGAGCGACAGGGGCGGACACCGGGGAGCTGTTTTTT. It encodes CASSHRATGADTGELFF.

This clone came up a few times. The chain is built from TRBV18 and TRBJ2-7; perhaps TRBD1 as D (6 bases). Germline V gene data show CDR1 as KGHSH and CDR2 as LQKENI. The length of the CDR3 is 17 residues. With 3 bases removed from V and 3 bases from J, the gap between germline ends came to 21 bases. The CDR3 loop is CASSPPLGADNSYEQYF. The DNA for the CDR3 is TGTGCCAGCTCACCGCCCCTGGGGGCAGACAACAGCTACGAGCAGTACTTC.

J is TRBJ1-5 and V is TRBV27, with 8 bases fitting TRBD1. This CDR3 is built from 17 residues. The germline V gene encodes CDR1 MNHEY and CDR2 SMNVEV (reference sequence). V dropped 4 bases and J dropped 8; count of bases not matched to a gene: 16. For the CDR3, the DNA is TGTGCCAGCAGTTCCCTGCCTGGGACAGGCGGGCGAGAGCCCCAGCATTTT. It specifies CASSSLPGTGGREPQHF.

This clone was detected only a few times. The V gene is TRBV7-2, the J gene TRBJ1-5; D is unresolved. Germline V gene sequence: CDR1 SGHTA, CDR2 FQGNSA. Trimming stripped 1 base from V and 0 bases from J, with 10 bases between. The CDR3 runs 16 residues. The CDR3 is CASSLGSRNSNQPQHF. The CDR3 DNA reads as TGTGCCAGCAGCTTAGGATCCAGAAATAGCAATCAGCCCCAGCATTTT.

For the CDR3, the DNA is TGTGCCAGCAGCTTAGAGGGACTAGCCCGCTTCTCCGAGCAGTACTTC. Its translation: CASSLEGLARFSEQYF. V and J are TRBV11-2 and TRBJ2-5, with 9 bases fitting TRBD2. The better agreement between TRBJ2-7 and the DNA end casts doubt on the J call. The CDR3 sequence is 16 residues long. In germline, CDR1 is SGHAT, CDR2 FQNNGV.

This clone was recorded once. The CDR3 coding sequence is TGTGCCGCATCCCGGGGGGCCTCAGATACGCAGTATTTT. The encoded protein is CAASRGASDTQYF. J is TRBJ2-3 and V is TRBV30; D is perhaps TRBD2 (7 bases). The length of the CDR3 is 13 residues. V shed 8 bases and J shed 4 bases, with 16 bases lying between them. CDR1 is GTSNPN and CDR2 is SVGIG in the germline V gene (reference sequence).

The chain couples TRBV18 to TRBJ1-4, with 8 bases matching TRBD1. The CDR3 consists of 17 residues. J lost 6 bases, V lost 1 base, and 10 bases had no gene match. Germline lookup yields CDR1 KGHSH and CDR2 LQKENI. CDR3 bases: TGTGCCAGCTCACCACAGCCGACAGGGGTGGTTGATGAAAAACTGTTTTTT. This sequence encodes CASSPQPTGVVDEKLFF.

The V gene is TRBV18, the J gene TRBJ2-1; 7 nucleotides align to TRBD1. This CDR3 comprises 15 residues. J was trimmed by 2 bases and V by 2 bases; bases with no gene match: 3. Germline V gene lookup returns CDR1 KGHSH and CDR2 LQKENI. The CDR3 DNA follows: TGTGCCAGCTCACCAGAGACAGGGACCTACAATGAGCAGTTCTTC. Amino acid sequence: CASSPETGTYNEQFF.

The chain employs TRBV6-5 and TRBJ2-2, with 10 bases that match TRBD2. There are 15 residues in the CDR3. J lost 1 base, V lost 6 bases, and 2 bases had no gene match. Germline V gene sequence: CDR1 MNHEY, CDR2 SVGAGI. CDR3 in amino acids: CASRLAGGNTGELFF. The CDR3 DNA sequence: TGTGCCAGCAGATTAGCGGGAGGGAACACCGGGGAGCTGTTTTTT.

J is TRBJ2-7 and V is TRBV27, with TRBD2 as a possible D gene (5 bases). The CDR3 contains 14 residues. CDR1 MNHEY and CDR2 SMNVEV come from the germline V gene (reference sequence). V lost 9 bases and J lost 5, with 20 bases in between. CDR3 in amino acids: CASSGGTLPHEQYF. The DNA for the CDR3 is TGTGCCAGTTCCGGAGGCACGCTCCCTCACGAGCAGTACTTC.

The genes are TRBV29-1 and TRBJ2-7; 14 nucleotides match TRBD2. With V trimmed by 2 bases and J by 5 bases, 5 bases remained unmatched. This CDR3 region has 15 residues. In germline, CDR1 is SQVTM, CDR2 ANQGSEA. In nucleotides, the CDR3 is TGCAGCGTTGAATCAGGGACTAGCGGGAGAGACGAGCAGTACTTC. This gives the protein CSVESGTSGRDEQYF.

The rearrangement joins TRBV7-9 to TRBJ2-1; 9 bases are a match to TRBD2. The CDR3 contains 18 residues. V shed 5 bases and J 4 bases; nucleotides not matched to a gene: 15. Germline V gives CDR1 SEHNR, CDR2 FQNEAQ (reference sequence). The CDR3 DNA is TGTGCCAGCAGCCAAACCCTGGGGACTAGCAAGCGGTACAATGAGCAGTTCTTC. Its protein product is CASSQTLGTSKRYNEQFF.

This chain joins TRBV7-9 and TRBJ1-2; the D is unclear. Trimming cost V 0 bases and J 6 bases, with 8 bases left between them. In germline, CDR1 is SEHNR, CDR2 FQNEAQ (reference sequence). The CDR3 has 13 amino acids. CDR3 sequence reads: CASSLAGSDGYTF. CDR3 in DNA: TGTGCCAGCAGCTTAGCAGGGAGTGATGGCTACACCTTC.

V usage is TRBV2 and J usage is TRBJ1-1; D might be TRBD1 (6 bases). V was pared by 6 bases and J by 5 bases, with 10 bases between. The length of the CDR3 is 12 residues. The germline V gene encodes CDR1 SNHLY and CDR2 FYNNEI. The CDR3 loop is CASRAGQTEAFF. The DNA of the CDR3 is TGTGCCAGCAGAGCCGGACAGACTGAAGCTTTCTTT.

The CDR3 nucleotides are TGTGCCAGCAGTTTCGGGGATTATAGCAATCAGCCCCAGCATTTT. Residues: CASSFGDYSNQPQHF. The chain joins TRBV28 to TRBJ1-5, with D uncertain. The CDR3 covers 15 residues. The ends were cut back, 3 bases at V and 0 bases at J, with 9 bases in the middle. Germline lookup yields CDR1 MDHEN and CDR2 SYDVKM.

J is TRBJ2-5 and V is TRBV29-1, with D maybe TRBD1 (5 bases). The V gene lost 3 bases and the J gene lost 13 bases, with 15 bases spanning the gap. The CDR3 runs to 11 residues. Germline CDR1 and CDR2: SQVTM and ANQGSEA. CDR3 DNA sequence: TGCAGCGTTGACCAGGGAAGGGTTCTGTACTTC. This sequence encodes CSVDQGRVLYF.

The rearrangement links TRBV6-1 to TRBJ1-4, with a weak D call TRBD1 (6 bases). Trimming took off 3 bases at V and 7 bases at J, with 12 bases between the two ends. Germline CDR1 is MNHNS and CDR2 is SASEGT. The CDR3 runs to 14 residues. The CDR3 DNA reads TGTGCCAGCAGTGATGGGGGGGCTGGTGAAAAACTGTTTTTT. Its protein product is CASSDGGAGEKLFF.

The V call is TRBV19, the J call TRBJ1-6; tentatively, D is TRBD1 (6 bases). Trimming cost V 3 bases and J 6 bases, with 12 bases left between them. Germline loops: CDR1 LNHDA, CDR2 SQIVND (reference sequence). The CDR3 has 15 amino acids. The CDR3 DNA reads TGTGCCAGTAGTATCGGACAGTCCGGTAATTCACCCCTCCACTTT. Amino acid sequence: CASSIGQSGNSPLHF. Together with reference TRBV19 and TRBJ1-6, the CDR3 gives the full variable domain: DGGITQSPKYLFRKEGQNVTLSCEQNLNHDAMYWYRQDPGQGLRLIYYSQIVNDFQKGDIAEGYSVSREKKESFPLTVTSAQKNPTAFYLCASSIGQSGNSPLHFGNGTRLTVT.

This clone was picked up a small number of times. The CDR3 sequence: CASSRGGRWVNTEAFF. The CDR3 nucleotides are TGCGCCAGCAGTCGAGGAGGTCGCTGGGTGAACACTGAAGCTTTCTTT. The chain couples TRBV23-1 to TRBJ1-1; D call uncertain. TRBV23-1 falls under the ORF class, with uncertain function. This CDR3 comprises 16 residues. Trimming shortened V by 4 bases and J by 0 bases, and 15 bases separated the two germline ends.

This clone appeared a few times. The gene calls are TRBV7-9 and TRBJ2-1, with TRBD2 identical over 10 bases. The ends lost 5 bases at V and 1 base at J; junction bases unmatched: 8. The CDR3 extends over 17 amino acids. Germline-derived CDR1 and CDR2 are SEHNR and FQNEAQ (reference sequence). This chain's CDR3 is CASSQIAGGTSYNEQFF. For the CDR3, the DNA is TGTGCCAGCAGCCAGATAGCGGGAGGCACATCCTACAATGAGCAGTTCTTC.